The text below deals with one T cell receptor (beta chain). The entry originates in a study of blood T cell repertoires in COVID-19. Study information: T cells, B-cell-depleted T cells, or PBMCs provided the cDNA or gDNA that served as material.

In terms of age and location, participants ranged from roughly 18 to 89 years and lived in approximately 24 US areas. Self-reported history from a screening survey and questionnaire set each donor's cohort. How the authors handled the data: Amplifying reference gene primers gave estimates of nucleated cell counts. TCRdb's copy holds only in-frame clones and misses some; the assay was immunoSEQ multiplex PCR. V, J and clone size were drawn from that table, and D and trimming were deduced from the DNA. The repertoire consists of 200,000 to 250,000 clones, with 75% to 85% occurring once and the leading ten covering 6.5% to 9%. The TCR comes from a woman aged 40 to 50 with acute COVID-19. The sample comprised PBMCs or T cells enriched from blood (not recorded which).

The DNA of the CDR3 is TGTGCCAGCGGCATCCAGCGGGAGGTAGGGGATACGCAGTATTTT. It encodes CASGIQREVGDTQYF. The V gene is TRBV5-4, the J gene TRBJ2-3; 9 nucleotides match TRBD2. This CDR3 region has 15 residues. Germline V lookup: CDR1 SGHNT, CDR2 YYREEE (reference sequence). V lost 7 bases, J lost 6 bases, and 12 bases stayed unmatched.